This T cell receptor beta chain is from a study of neoadjuvant anti-PD-1 for oral cavity cancer. Study results and caveats: Higher pretreatment blood Treg/Th17 ratios correlated with higher pretreatment blood and lower post-treatment tumor TCRbeta clonality.

Notes on this clone: Antigen unknown.

The repertoire was sequenced with immunoSEQ multiplex PCR; TCRdb's copy has only in-frame clones and lacks some. The sample contains tens of thousands of clones, 20% to 30% of which appear only once. Time point meaning: after neoadjuvant nivolumab, at surgical resection. The germline V gene encodes CDR1 LNHNV and CDR2 YYDKDF (reference sequence). The ends were cut back, 7 bases at V and 1 base at J, with 8 bases in the middle. The CDR3 has 13 amino acids. V usage is TRBV15 and J usage is TRBJ1-5; D is ambiguous. This receptor was identified in a person between 35 and 79 years old with oral cavity squamous cell carcinoma. The specimen was tumor tissue, collected after nivolumab (anti-PD-1) treatment. The CDR3 DNA is TGTGCCACCACCCAGTCAAGCAATCAGCCCCAGCATTTT. Residues: CATTQSSNQPQHF.